The 4 T cell receptor beta chains reported below all come from one sample, sequenced in a study of T-cell reconstitution after alpha-beta-depleted transplantation in children. Construction of the TCRbeta library involved unique molecular identifiers. Using its own MiXCR run on the PCR reads, TCRdb lists one record per CDR3 protein. The sample carries about 610,000 distinct CDR3 sequences, under 12% recorded once. This specimen was PBMCs from the stem cell graft donor, taken from the stem cell graft. Source of these receptors: a human donor who donated a stem cell graft to a child with acute myeloid leukemia.

The chain links TRBV5-1 to TRBJ2-3, with TRBD2 matching over 9 bases. The length of the CDR3 is 17 residues. The V gene's germline CDR1 is SGHRS and CDR2 YFSETQ. The trim removed 0 bases at V and 4 bases at J, leaving 9 bases unmatched. CDR3 in amino acids: CASSLGGGRASPDTQYF. DNA for the CDR3: TGCGCCAGCAGCTTGGGGGGCGGGAGGGCCTCGCCAGATACGCAGTATTTT.

This clonotype was detected many times. The rearrangement joins TRBV15 to TRBJ2-3; D uncertain. Germline CDR1 is LNHNV and CDR2 is YYDKDF (reference sequence). The CDR3 is made up of 15 amino acids. V was pared by 1 base and J by 3 bases, with 11 bases between. CDR3 protein: CATSRGTDLTDTQYF. DNA of the CDR3: TGTGCCACCAGCAGAGGAACGGATCTAACAGATACGCAGTATTTT.

The chain combines TRBV7-9 with TRBJ2-1; tentatively, D is TRBD2 (5 bases). Looked up from germline, CDR1 is SEHNR and CDR2 is FQNEAQ (reference sequence). V was clipped by 5 bases and J by 2 bases, with 10 bases between them. The CDR3 length is 14 residues. The CDR3, as DNA: TGTGCCAGCAGCAATCGACTACCCTACAATGAGCAGTTCTTC. This sequence encodes CASSNRLPYNEQFF.

The chain combines TRBV9 with TRBJ1-1, with 8 positions matching TRBD1. From germline, CDR1 is SGDLS and CDR2 YYNGEE. The CDR3 contains 14 residues. Trimming cost V 4 bases and J 6 bases; bases outside gene matches: 8. CDR3 region: CASSIGQGRSEAFF. The CDR3 coding sequence is TGTGCCAGCAGCATCGGACAGGGTCGATCTGAAGCTTTCTTT.